This T cell receptor beta chain was observed in a study of shared clonotypes between healthy human individuals. Turning to the study itself: The study drew on a couple of women and a few men aged 18 to 49 as donors.

Study-level points and caveats: What rarefaction showed was incomplete sorted-subset sequencing despite large depth. Among a handful of donors, approximately 5% of naive CD4 clonotypes were found in common.

The CDR3 has 11 amino acids. CDR1 GTSNPN and CDR2 SVGIG come from the germline V gene (reference sequence). Between the trimmed V and J ends, which lost 0 bases and 5 bases, there was a span of 4 bases. Authors' data handling: Filtering of immunoSEQ junctional sequences could not match full-length read filtering. Libraries were prepared by immunoSEQ multiplex PCR; TCRdb keeps only in-frame clonotypes and omits some of them. That table is the source of V, J and clone size, and D and trimming were worked out from the DNA. In the table there are 400,000 or so clones, approximately 97% of which are singletons. Details on this clone: Its antigen is unidentified. The sample contains more than one DNA sequence encoding this CDR3.

The source material was memory CD8+ T cells sorted from blood. Indicated subset: CD45RO+ cells pooled with CCR7-negative TemRA cells. This receptor was obtained from a man in his thirties or forties in good health. The rearrangement uses TRBV30 and TRBJ2-5; no definite D call. The CDR3 DNA reads TGTGCCTGGAGTGTTCTCGAGACCCAGTACTTC. Its protein product is CAWSVLETQYF.